The 26 T cell receptor beta chains below were found in one sample sequenced in a study of T-cell memory formation after mild COVID-19 (dated by TCRdb to 2020 to 2023). To prepare the library, 5' RACE was applied. Sequencing relied on an Illumina NovaSeq 6000. TCRdb reanalyzed the raw reads on its own, using fastp at Q25 for trimming and MiXCR for clone calling, and kept in-frame beta chains. Under each unique CDR3 protein, matching rows form one entry showing the most common genes and DNA. The table for this sample lists fewer than 200,000 distinct CDR3 sequences; roughly 20% of them were counted only once. The top ten clonotypes cover about 4% of the sample. Material for sequencing was PBMCs or a T cell subset sorted from them (not recorded which). The source of these receptors is a man aged 18 to 29 who had mild COVID-19 (a few samples of this study predate the infection). The sample titles of this study are shuffled in the database, so cell type and time point are left out; the donor was told from shared clones.

This clonotype was seen only a few times. The gene calls are TRBV3-1 and TRBJ1-1; D ambiguous. This CDR3 has 14 amino acids. Germline V gene data show CDR1 as LGHDT and CDR2 as YNNKEL (reference sequence). Trimming cost V 3 bases and J 1 base, with 9 bases left between them. CDR3 in amino acids: CASSQVLSNTEAFF. The CDR3 coding sequence is TGTGCCAGCAGCCAGGTGTTATCGAACACTGAAGCTTTCTTT.

CDR3: CASSSQGYTEAFF. DNA of the CDR3: TGTGCCAGCAGCTCGCAGGGGTACACTGAAGCTTTCTTT. The chain combines TRBV7-3 with TRBJ1-1; weak D call: TRBD1 (6 bases). Germline loops: CDR1 SGHTA, CDR2 FQGTGA. With 4 bases removed from V and 3 bases from J, the gap between germline ends came to 9 bases. The CDR3 has 13 residues.

V is TRBV7-7 and J is TRBJ2-3; 9 positions agree with TRBD2. V trimming: 5 bases; J trimming: 4 bases; junction bases outside the gene matches: 7. The germline V gene encodes CDR1 SSHAT and CDR2 FNYEAQ (reference sequence). This CDR3 spans 15 amino acids. The CDR3 sequence is CASSRGGGRSDTQYF. CDR3 bases: TGTGCCAGCAGCCGCGGGGGGGGTAGATCAGATACGCAGTATTTT.

The chain couples TRBV28 to TRBJ2-3, with 8 bases lining up with TRBD2. The germline CDR1 and CDR2 sequences are MDHEN and SYDVKM. Trimming cost V 10 bases and J 6 bases; bases outside gene matches: 18. The CDR3 sequence is 16 residues long. CDR3 DNA: TGTGCCACCCAAAGGAGGTCTAGCGGGTGGCAGGATACGCAGTATTTT. It encodes CATQRRSSGWQDTQYF. Drawing the rest from reference TRBV28 and TRBJ2-3, the complete variable domain is DVKVTQSSRYLVKRTGEKVFLECVQDMDHENMFWYRQDPGLGLRLIYFSYDVKMKEKGDIPEGYSVSREKKERFSLILESASTNQTSMYLCATQRRSSGWQDTQYFGPGTRLTVL.

This clonotype was seen a few times. The chain joins TRBV5-1 to TRBJ1-2; 10 bases agree with TRBD1. The CDR3 extends over 17 amino acids. CDR1 is SGHRS and CDR2 is YFSETQ in the germline V gene. V was clipped by 3 bases and J by 4 bases; unmatched bases: 12. CDR3 sequence: CASSWTGGSLDGYGYTF. The CDR3 region has the DNA TGCGCCAGCAGCTGGACAGGGGGGAGTCTAGATGGCTATGGCTACACCTTC.

The V gene is TRBV18, the J gene TRBJ2-2, with 7 bases identical to TRBD1. The CDR3 has 14 residues. Losses at the gene ends were 2 bases for V and 8 bases for J; bases not matched to a gene: 5. Germline V CDR1 and CDR2: KGHSH, LQKENI. CDR3 amino acids: CASSPTTGKGELFF. The CDR3 region has the DNA TGTGCCAGCTCACCAACGACAGGGAAGGGGGAGCTGTTTTTT. The complete variable domain, with remaining parts taken from reference TRBV18 and TRBJ2-2, reads NAGVMQNPRHLVRRRGQEARLRCSPMKGHSHVYWYRQLPEEGLKFMVYLQKENIIDESGMPKERFSAEFPKEGPSILRIQQVVRGDSAAYFCASSPTTGKGELFFGEGSRLTVL.

CDR3 protein: CSGEAGVTDTQYF. CDR3 coding DNA: TGCAGTGGGGAAGCGGGCGTCACAGATACGCAGTATTTT. The chain links TRBV20-1 to TRBJ2-3; D may be TRBD2 (6 bases). The germline gives CDR1 DFQATT, CDR2 SNEGSKA (reference sequence). Between the trimmed V and J ends, which lost 7 bases and 2 bases, there was a span of 13 bases. The CDR3 is made up of 13 amino acids.

This clonotype appeared a few times. V gene TRBV7-2 combines with J gene TRBJ2-5; D unresolved. The ends were cut back, 4 bases at V and 5 bases at J, with 11 bases in the middle. Germline V gene lookup returns CDR1 SGHTA and CDR2 FQGNSA. The CDR3 extends over 13 amino acids. DNA for the CDR3: TGTGCCAGCAGCTCGGACCCACAGGAGACCCAGTACTTC. It is translated as CASSSDPQETQYF. Complete variable domain (other parts from reference TRBV7-2 and TRBJ2-5): GAGVSQSPSNKVTEKGKDVELRCDPISGHTALYWYRQSLGQGLEFLIYFQGNSAPDKSGLPSDRFSAERTGGSVSTLTIQRTQQEDSAVYLCASSSDPQETQYFGPGTRLLVL.

The chain has TRBV5-6 and TRBJ1-5; possibly TRBD1 for D (6 bases). V dropped 1 base and J dropped 5 bases, with 16 bases sitting between them. The CDR3 is made up of 16 amino acids. From germline, CDR1 is SGHDT and CDR2 YYEEEE. The CDR3 DNA follows: TGTGCCAGCAGCTTGTCCGCCGGGACACCAGATCAGCCCCAGCATTTT. Its translation is CASSLSAGTPDQPQHF.

The chain carries TRBV18 and TRBJ2-7, with D perhaps TRBD1 (6 bases). Germline CDR1 KGHSH, CDR2 LQKENI. With 3 bases removed from V and 0 bases from J, the gap between germline ends came to 12 bases. The CDR3 loop spans 15 amino acids. CDR3 sequence: CASSPMGASSYEQYV. The CDR3 DNA sequence: TGTGCCAGCTCACCTATGGGGGCGAGCTCCTACGAGCAGTACGTC.

The chain combines TRBV15 with TRBJ2-1; 8 positions agree with TRBD1. The trim removed 6 bases at V and 5 bases at J, leaving 6 bases unmatched. Germline lookup yields CDR1 LNHNV and CDR2 YYDKDF (reference sequence). The CDR3 extends over 14 amino acids. The CDR3 coding sequence is TGTGCCACCAGTACGGACAGGGAAGACAATGAGCAGTTCTTC. Amino acids: CATSTDREDNEQFF.

This sequence joins TRBV7-9 and TRBJ2-1, with a weak D call TRBD1 (6 bases). Trimming removed 1 base at V and 15 bases at J, with 13 bases between. The CDR3 contains 12 residues. Germline loops: CDR1 SEHNR, CDR2 FQNEAQ (reference sequence). The CDR3 coding sequence is TGTGCCAGCAGCTTAGAAGGCAGGGGTGGGTTCTTC. Its protein product is CASSLEGRGGFF.

In this sample, this clonotype turned up a few times. V and J are TRBV7-2 and TRBJ1-4; D gene unclear. V was clipped by 5 bases and J by 1 base, with 14 bases between them. CDR1 is SGHTA and CDR2 is FQGNSA in the germline V gene. This CDR3 has 16 residues. The CDR3 region is CASSTQGLLTNEKLFF. CDR3 nucleotides: TGTGCCAGCAGCACGCAAGGACTGTTAACTAATGAAAAACTGTTTTTT.

This chain uses TRBV15 with TRBJ2-2, with unresolved D. The CDR3 totals 14 residues. The V and J ends lost 4 bases and 5 bases respectively, with 11 bases between them. Per the germline V gene, CDR1 is LNHNV and CDR2 is YYDKDF (reference sequence). CDR3 in DNA: TGTGCCACCAGCAATAGGGTGGGGACCGGGGAGCTGTTTTTT. Protein: CATSNRVGTGELFF.

The chain couples TRBV27 to TRBJ1-5; D is uncertain. V was trimmed by 6 bases and J by 5 bases, leaving 11 bases between them. Germline V gene lookup returns CDR1 MNHEY and CDR2 SMNVEV (reference sequence). The CDR3 consists of 13 residues. The CDR3 sequence is CASSPKRDQPQHF. The CDR3 nucleotides are TGTGCCAGCAGCCCCAAGAGGGATCAGCCCCAGCATTTT.

This clonotype was seen a few times. The V call is TRBV6-2 or TRBV6-3, the J call TRBJ2-1; D is uncertain. The CDR3 length is 15 residues. V lost 10 bases to trimming and J lost 8 bases, with 24 bases between them. Germline-derived CDR1 and CDR2 are MNHEY and SVGEGT. CDR3 in amino acids: CATCHAGTSNYEQFF. CDR3 coding DNA: TGTGCCACGTGTCACGCAGGTACTTCGAATTATGAGCAGTTCTTC.

The chain links TRBV20-1 to TRBJ2-7; D remains unclear. Trimming shortened V by 3 bases and J by 0 bases, and 9 bases separated the two germline ends. The V gene's germline CDR1 is DFQATT and CDR2 SNEGSKA (reference sequence). CDR3 size: 13 residues. CDR3 protein: CSARSTTSYEQYV. The CDR3 DNA sequence: TGCAGTGCTAGGAGTACTACCTCCTACGAGCAGTACGTC.

This clonotype was counted a few times. The V and J genes are TRBV7-8 and TRBJ2-7; 7 bases are a match to TRBD1. In germline, CDR1 is SGHVS, CDR2 FQNEAQ. The CDR3 consists of 14 residues. The V segment lost 5 bases and the J segment 2 bases; nucleotides outside the gene matches: 6. CDR3 residues: CASSPQGQPYEQYF. CDR3 coding DNA: TGTGCCAGCAGCCCTCAGGGACAGCCCTACGAGCAGTACTTC.

The chain combines TRBV20-1 with TRBJ2-2, with 7 bases identical to TRBD1. Trimming cost V 6 bases and J 5 bases; bases outside gene matches: 9. CDR1 is DFQATT and CDR2 is SNEGSKA in the germline V gene (reference sequence). The CDR3 has 14 residues. The CDR3 protein is CSATRGPLTGELFF. CDR3 coding DNA: TGCAGTGCCACTAGGGGGCCGTTGACCGGGGAGCTGTTTTTT.

This clonotype occurred a few times. The chain joins TRBV20-1 to TRBJ1-2, with 10 bases fitting TRBD1. CDR3 length: 14 amino acids. Germline values: CDR1 DFQATT, CDR2 SNEGSKA (reference sequence). Unmatched junction bases numbered 5, after V lost 3 bases and J lost 4 bases. This chain's CDR3 is CSARTGDRGYGYTF. The CDR3 DNA follows: TGCAGTGCTAGGACCGGGGACAGGGGCTATGGCTACACCTTC.

This clonotype has more than one count but fewer than ten. The V call is TRBV15, the J call TRBJ2-3; D unclear. The CDR3 runs 14 residues. Germline CDR1 and CDR2: LNHNV and YYDKDF (reference sequence). Trimming took 1 base from V and 6 from J, leaving 11 bases between them. CDR3 region: CATSRAKGSDTQYF. DNA for the CDR3: TGTGCCACCAGCAGAGCGAAAGGTTCGGATACGCAGTATTTT.

This clonotype was recorded a few times. CDR3 DNA: TGTGCCAGCAGCCCAGACAGGGTACAAGCTTTCTTT. Translation gives CASSPDRVQAFF. The chain is built from TRBV11-2 and TRBJ1-1; 7 bases agree with TRBD1. The V gene end was trimmed by 5 bases and the J gene end by 9 bases; junction bases not matched to a gene: 6. The CDR3 is made up of 12 amino acids. Per the germline V gene, CDR1 is SGHAT and CDR2 is FQNNGV.

As to this clonotype: A junction boundary mismatches the germline segment, possibly from a read error. The chain is built from TRBV10-3 and TRBJ2-5; tentatively, D is TRBD2 (6 bases). This CDR3 has 15 residues. Germline loops: CDR1 ENHRY, CDR2 SYGVKD. The CDR3 region is CAISAGGEYQETKYF. The CDR3 DNA follows: TGTGCCATCAGTGCCGGCGGGGAGTACCAAGAGACCAAGTACTTC.

The sample holds a few counts of this clonotype. The chain carries TRBV6-2 or TRBV6-3 and TRBJ2-1; TRBD1 agrees at 11 bases. The CDR3 runs to 15 residues. J lost 7 bases, V lost 6 bases, and 8 bases had no gene match. Germline lookup yields CDR1 MNHEY and CDR2 SVGEGT. Written as DNA, the CDR3 is TGTGCCAGCAGGGGTGGGACAGGGGGACGGAATGAGCAGTTCTTC. It is translated as CASRGGTGGRNEQFF.

The rearrangement uses TRBV4-1 and TRBJ2-6, with D uncertain. The CDR3 runs to 15 residues. V gave up 6 bases and J gave up 1 base, with 10 bases separating them. Germline V gene data show CDR1 as MGHRA and CDR2 as YSYEKL. CDR3 sequence (DNA): TGCGCCAGCAGTTATGTCCGATCTGGGGCCAACGTCCTGACTTTC. It codes for CASSYVRSGANVLTF.

This clonotype was counted a few times. The chain recombines TRBV7-9 with TRBJ2-3; D might be TRBD1 (7 bases). The CDR3 is made up of 14 amino acids. Trimming removed 5 bases from V and 6 bases from J, with 15 bases in between. CDR1 is SEHNR, CDR2 FQNEAQ, per germline (reference sequence). For the CDR3, the DNA is TGTGCCAGCAGCCTAGACAGGGCGGGGGATACGCAGTATTTT. This gives the protein CASSLDRAGDTQYF.